The 32 T cell receptor beta chains below all came from one sample that was sequenced in a study of T cell repertoires in cytomegalovirus infection. Each CDR3 protein gets one entry after TCRdb re-called the reads with MiXCR. Of 250,000 or so distinct CDR3 sequences listed, approximately 17% are singletons. The specimen sequenced was CD8+ T cells from PBMCs. These receptors all come from a human donor in good health (CMV status not recorded). Some clones in this sample may be carry-over from other donors' samples.

This clonotype has just a few counts. The rearrangement uses TRBV12-3 or TRBV12-4 and TRBJ2-1; possibly TRBD2 for D (5 bases). Trimming left V 6 bases short and J 11 bases short, with 14 bases between. This CDR3 is built from 12 residues. CDR3 DNA sequence: TGTGCCAGCAGCCTGGGAGCAAGAAAGCAGTTCTTC. This encodes CASSLGARKQFF.

This clonotype was seen only a few times. The chain links TRBV6-5 to TRBJ2-1; perhaps TRBD2 as D (5 bases). CDR3 size: 16 residues. Trimming shortened V by 5 bases and J by 0 bases, and 14 bases separated the two germline ends. Germline V gene data show CDR1 as MNHEY and CDR2 as SVGAGI. The CDR3 sequence: CASSANRGNSYNEQFF. CDR3 sequence (DNA): TGTGCCAGCAGTGCGAATCGGGGAAACTCCTACAATGAGCAGTTCTTC.

This clonotype was recorded at least ten times. The rearrangement joins TRBV7-9 to TRBJ1-2; tentatively, D is TRBD1 (6 bases). Per germline, CDR1 SEHNR and CDR2 FQNEAQ (reference sequence). The ends were cut back, 5 bases at V and 8 bases at J, with 12 bases in the middle. The length of the CDR3 is 12 residues. Written as DNA, the CDR3 is TGTGCCAGCAGCGATCTCGACAGGGGCTACACCTTC. Protein sequence: CASSDLDRGYTF.

This clonotype appeared many times. The rearrangement links TRBV28 to TRBJ1-1, with TRBD1 matching over 8 bases. Germline-derived CDR1 and CDR2 are MDHEN and SYDVKM. J was trimmed by 10 bases and V by 2 bases; bases with no gene match: 12. The CDR3 consists of 15 residues. The CDR3 reads CASSLHRGALTGAFF. As DNA, the CDR3 is TGTGCCAGCAGTTTACACAGGGGGGCCCTCACAGGAGCTTTCTTT.

This clonotype showed up just a few times. The chain combines TRBV11-2 with TRBJ2-1, with 8 bases lining up with TRBD2. This CDR3 has 16 residues. The germline CDR1 and CDR2 sequences are SGHAT and FQNNGV. The junction had 9 bases not matched to a gene; V was cut back by 0 bases and J by 8 bases. This CDR3 is CASSLDRGLAGHEQFF. The CDR3 nucleotides are TGTGCCAGCAGCTTAGACCGGGGCCTAGCGGGCCATGAGCAGTTCTTC.

This rearrangement joins TRBV12-3 or TRBV12-4 to TRBJ1-1; a weak D match, TRBD1 (5 bases). The CDR3 contains 16 residues. Trimming removed 5 bases at V and 1 base at J, with 17 bases between. The CDR3: CASSDNLGGTNTEAFF. DNA for the CDR3: TGTGCCAGCAGTGACAATCTGGGGGGGACGAACACTGAAGCTTTCTTT.

This clonotype was detected many times. V usage is TRBV12-3 or TRBV12-4 and J usage is TRBJ2-7; 7 nucleotides agree with TRBD1. The ends lost 2 bases at V and 2 bases at J; junction bases unmatched: 18. This CDR3 comprises 19 residues. The DNA of the CDR3 is TGTGCCAGCAGTTTAATTCACAGGGGCAATGGGGGAGCCCCCTACGAGCAGTACTTC. The encoded protein is CASSLIHRGNGGAPYEQYF.

The chain joins TRBV11-2 to TRBJ2-7; D possibly uses TRBD1 or TRBD2 (5 bases each). V lost 1 base and J 3 bases, leaving 10 bases between the germline ends. This CDR3 is 14 amino acids long. Germline CDR1 and CDR2: SGHAT and FQNNGV. The CDR3 region has the DNA TGTGCCAGCAGCTTAGTGGGACGGCACTACGAGCAGTACTTC. Its translation is CASSLVGRHYEQYF.

The rearrangement uses TRBV15 and TRBJ1-4; maybe TRBD1 (5 bases). V shed 2 bases and J shed 0 bases, with 16 bases lying between them. The CDR3 contains 18 residues. From germline, CDR1 is LNHNV and CDR2 YYDKDF (reference sequence). CDR3: CATSRPRPGGTTNEKLFF. The CDR3 DNA sequence: TGTGCCACCAGCAGACCCCGACCGGGGGGGACAACTAATGAAAAACTGTTTTTT.

This clonotype occurred many times. The chain uses TRBV12-3 or TRBV12-4 and TRBJ2-1; the match to TRBD1 covers 8 bases. The CDR3 runs to 15 residues. J was trimmed by 3 bases and V by 3 bases; bases with no gene match: 4. The CDR3 sequence is CASSFPGGGYNEQFF. The CDR3 nucleotides read TGTGCCAGCAGTTTCCCAGGGGGCGGCTACAATGAGCAGTTCTTC.

This rearrangement joins TRBV27 to TRBJ2-1, with 9 bases identical to TRBD1. Looked up from germline, CDR1 is MNHEY and CDR2 is SMNVEV (reference sequence). J gave up 1 base and V 4 bases, and 2 bases lay outside the gene matches. The CDR3 runs to 15 residues. In nucleotides, the CDR3 is TGTGCCAGCAGTTGGGGGACAGGGTCCTACAATGAGCAGTTCTTC. Translated: CASSWGTGSYNEQFF.

This clonotype appeared a few times. The chain couples TRBV29-1 to TRBJ2-3, with 8 positions matching TRBD1. Germline V lookup: CDR1 SQVTM, CDR2 ANQGSEA. The CDR3 is 14 residues long. In DNA, the CDR3 is TGCAGTGGGACTGGGGCAGGGGGCGAGGATACGCAGTATTTT. This sequence encodes CSGTGAGGEDTQYF.

The gene calls are TRBV2 and TRBJ2-1; 8 nucleotides align to TRBD1. Germline V gene sequence: CDR1 SNHLY, CDR2 FYNNEI. J gave up 7 bases and V 7 bases, and 9 bases lay outside the gene matches. CDR3 size: 14 residues. Here the CDR3 DNA reads TGTGCCAGCACTAGAGGGACAGGAAAGAATGAGCAGTTCTTC. Residues: CASTRGTGKNEQFF. Full variable domain (outside the CDR3, taken from reference TRBV2 and TRBJ2-1): EPEVTQTPSHQVTQMGQEVILRCVPISNHLYFYWYRQILGQKVEFLVSFYNNEISEKSEIFDDQFSVERPDGSNFTLKIRSTKLEDSAMYFCASTRGTGKNEQFFGPGTRLTVL.

This clonotype has ten or more counts. The chain is built from TRBV28 and TRBJ2-7, with 8 nucleotides matching TRBD1. The J segment lost 2 bases and the V segment lost 8 bases, leaving 8 bases of the junction unmatched. Germline lookup yields CDR1 MDHEN and CDR2 SYDVKM. This CDR3 is built from 14 residues. CDR3 sequence reads: CASGAGTGAYEQYF. CDR3 sequence (DNA): TGTGCCAGCGGGGCCGGGACAGGAGCCTACGAGCAGTACTTC.

The J gene is TRBJ2-2, the V gene TRBV27, with a weak D call TRBD1 (6 bases). CDR3 length: 14 amino acids. Trimming took off 3 bases at V and 6 bases at J, with 11 bases between the two ends. Germline loops: CDR1 MNHEY, CDR2 SMNVEV (reference sequence). The CDR3 spells CASSFQGIAGELFF. The CDR3, as DNA: TGTGCCAGCAGTTTTCAGGGGATAGCCGGGGAGCTGTTTTTT.

The rearrangement uses TRBV28 and TRBJ2-7, with 7 bases identical to TRBD2. Per the germline V gene, CDR1 is MDHEN and CDR2 is SYDVKM. This CDR3 contains 15 residues. Trimming took 5 bases from V and 0 from J; bases not matched to a gene: 7. In nucleotides, the CDR3 is TGTGCCAGCAGTCACCTAGCGGCAAGCTCCTACGAGCAGTACTTC. It yields the protein CASSHLAASSYEQYF.

This clonotype showed up just a few times. The rearrangement joins TRBV3-1 to TRBJ2-5; the D call may be TRBD1 or TRBD2 (5 bases each). This CDR3 spans 16 amino acids. Germline assignment: CDR1 LGHDT and CDR2 YNNKEL (reference sequence). Trimming left V 0 bases short and J 4 bases short, with 15 bases between. The DNA for the CDR3 is TGTGCCAGCAGCCAAGATAGACGGGGACGGGGAGAGACCCAGTACTTC. This gives the protein CASSQDRRGRGETQYF.

This clonotype was seen more than once but under ten times. V gene TRBV5-4 combines with J gene TRBJ1-2, with no clear D. The CDR3 spans 13 residues. Trimming took off 1 base at V and 8 bases at J, with 12 bases between the two ends. Germline values: CDR1 SGHNT, CDR2 YYREEE (reference sequence). The CDR3: CASSLSAVVGYTF. CDR3 DNA sequence: TGTGCCAGCAGCTTGTCGGCGGTGGTGGGCTACACCTTC.

This clonotype has ten or more counts. The chain couples TRBV7-2 to TRBJ2-1; 11 nucleotides align to TRBD2. The V and J ends lost 3 bases and 8 bases, in that order; junction bases with no gene match: 6. Germline V lookup: CDR1 SGHTA, CDR2 FQGNSA. The CDR3 has 15 residues. Written as DNA, the CDR3 is TGTGCCAGCAGCTTTAGCGGGGGGGGAGTTGATGAGCAGTTCTTC. This sequence encodes CASSFSGGGVDEQFF.

This clonotype was counted at least ten times. Written as DNA, the CDR3 is TGTGCCAGCAGCTTCTACAGTGGCACAGATACGCAGTATTTT. It is translated as CASSFYSGTDTQYF. The chain employs TRBV5-6 and TRBJ2-3; no clear D gene. Trimming took 2 bases from V and 1 from J, leaving 8 bases between them. The CDR3 is 14 amino acids. Looked up from germline, CDR1 is SGHDT and CDR2 is YYEEEE.

This clonotype was seen repeatedly, ten times or more. The chain joins TRBV5-1 to TRBJ2-3; maybe TRBD2 (6 bases). Germline assignment: CDR1 SGHRS and CDR2 YFSETQ. V was cut by 5 bases and J by 3 bases, with 19 bases left in between. The CDR3 is 16 residues long. CDR3 residues: CASRVAGGRWTDTQYF. DNA of the CDR3: TGCGCCAGCAGGGTCGCCGGGGGTCGGTGGACAGATACGCAGTATTTT.

V usage is TRBV20-1 and J usage is TRBJ2-1, with TRBD1 identical over 8 bases. Germline CDR1 is DFQATT and CDR2 is SNEGSKA (reference sequence). The CDR3 length is 12 residues. J lost 9 bases, V lost 5 bases, and 6 bases had no gene match. The CDR3 reads CSAGPGTGEQFF. For the CDR3, the DNA is TGCAGTGCTGGCCCGGGGACAGGTGAGCAGTTCTTC.

The chain uses TRBV27 and TRBJ2-2, with 10 bases identical to TRBD1. The CDR3 consists of 16 residues. Germline V CDR1 and CDR2: MNHEY, SMNVEV (reference sequence). V trimming: 7 bases; J trimming: 2 bases; junction bases outside the gene matches: 7. This CDR3 is CASTSRTGGNTGELFF. CDR3 DNA: TGTGCCAGCACTTCCAGGACAGGGGGAAACACCGGGGAGCTGTTTTTT.

The chain joins TRBV7-9 to TRBJ1-2; D may be TRBD1 (5 bases). Trimming took off 3 bases at V and 7 bases at J, with 18 bases between the two ends. The CDR3 consists of 15 residues. CDR1 and CDR2 (germline): SEHNR, FQNEAQ (reference sequence). As DNA, the CDR3 is TGTGCCAGCAGCTTTTATGAGGGGCCGACGTTTGGCTACACCTTC. Protein product: CASSFYEGPTFGYTF. Variable domain in full (rest from reference TRBV7-9 and TRBJ1-2): DTGVSQNPRHKITKRGQNVTFRCDPISEHNRLYWYRQTLGQGPEFLTYFQNEAQLEKSRLLSDRFSAERPKGSFSTLEIQRTEQGDSAMYLCASSFYEGPTFGYTFGSGTRLTVV.

In its sample, this clonotype was seen a few times. The rearrangement links TRBV7-9 to TRBJ2-5, with D unclear. Per the germline V gene, CDR1 is SEHNR and CDR2 is FQNEAQ (reference sequence). This CDR3 has 15 amino acids. Trimming shortened V by 5 bases and J by 4 bases, and 17 bases separated the two germline ends. CDR3 nucleotide sequence: TGTGCCAGCAGCCTCGGAACAACCCGGCCAGAGACCCAGTACTTC. It codes for CASSLGTTRPETQYF.

V is TRBV27 and J is TRBJ1-1, with 9 positions matching TRBD1. Germline V gene data show CDR1 as MNHEY and CDR2 as SMNVEV (reference sequence). With 10 bases clipped from V and 6 bases from J, the junction kept 3 bases outside the gene matches. The CDR3 length is 11 residues. The CDR3: CATRQGAEAFF. The CDR3, as DNA: TGTGCCACCAGACAGGGGGCTGAAGCTTTCTTT.

This clonotype was seen repeatedly, ten times or more. The chain uses TRBV20-1 and TRBJ1-1; D remains unclear. The germline CDR1 and CDR2 sequences are DFQATT and SNEGSKA (reference sequence). Trimming removed 0 bases at V and 5 bases at J, with 10 bases between. The CDR3 has 13 amino acids. The CDR3 DNA follows: TGCAGTGCTAGAGATATAAGGGAAACTGAAGCTTTCTTT. Translating gives CSARDIRETEAFF.

This clonotype has at least ten counts. The genes are TRBV7-9 and TRBJ1-1; D not certain. Germline V gene sequence: CDR1 SEHNR, CDR2 FQNEAQ (reference sequence). CDR3 length: 16 residues. The V end lost 9 bases, the J end lost 2 bases, and 22 bases lay between the germline ends. CDR3 residues: CASPPQGLLTNTEAFF. In DNA form, the CDR3 reads TGTGCCAGTCCCCCTCAAGGTCTTTTGACTAACACTGAAGCTTTCTTT.

This clonotype was detected only a few times. The V gene is TRBV7-8, the J gene TRBJ1-2; weak D call: TRBD1 (6 bases). The germline gives CDR1 SGHVS, CDR2 FQNEAQ. Trimming stripped 5 bases from V and 3 bases from J, with 16 bases between. The CDR3 runs 15 residues. The CDR3 region is CASSEGVGLDYGYTF. The CDR3 DNA follows: TGTGCCAGCAGCGAGGGGGTAGGCCTAGACTATGGCTACACCTTC.

In its sample, this clonotype was seen many times. V gene TRBV12-3 or TRBV12-4 combines with J gene TRBJ2-1; D possibly corresponds to TRBD1 (5 bases). V was trimmed by 3 bases and J by 7 bases, leaving 7 bases between them. There are 12 residues in the CDR3. The CDR3 loop reads CASSLGQNEQFF. Here the CDR3 DNA reads TGTGCCAGCAGTTTGGGGCAGAATGAGCAGTTCTTC.

This clonotype was recorded only once. The chain combines TRBV29-1 with TRBJ2-7; 8 bases map to TRBD1. Per the germline V gene, CDR1 is SQVTM and CDR2 is ANQGSEA. The CDR3 has 17 residues. The junction had 13 bases not matched to a gene; V was cut back by 0 bases and J by 3 bases. The DNA of the CDR3 is TGCAGCGTTGAAGATCATTCCCAGGGGGCGCAGATCTACGAGCAGTACTTC. As protein: CSVEDHSQGAQIYEQYF.

This clonotype was counted ten times or more. The gene calls are TRBV27 and TRBJ2-2; no reliable D call. V dropped 6 bases and J dropped 0 bases, with 8 bases sitting between them. Germline CDR1 MNHEY, CDR2 SMNVEV (reference sequence). The CDR3 spans 14 residues. CDR3 sequence: CASSPGTNTGELFF. DNA of the CDR3: TGTGCCAGCAGCCCCGGCACGAACACCGGGGAGCTGTTTTTT.